The 2 T cell receptor beta chains presented below share a single source sample, sequenced in a study of beta chain features in type 1 diabetes. Findings and limits, study-wide: For Type 1 diabetes patients, all four CD4+ subsets carried TCRB CDR3s that were moderately but significantly shorter.

Every isolated RNA sample was fully reverse transcribed, so sequencing captured expressed TCRB transcripts. TCRdb keeps only in-frame clones here, not all; method: immunoSEQ multiplex PCR. The sample comprises about 150,000 clones, around 9% of which are singletons, and 0.65% to 0.9% rests with the top ten. These receptors are not linked to any known antigen. The sequencing sample was made of central memory CD4+ T cells from blood. These TCRs come from a woman aged 30 to 39 with type 1 diabetes.

A few counts support this clone. The chain combines TRBV5-1 with TRBJ2-1; TRBD1 agrees at 7 bases. Germline lookup yields CDR1 SGHRS and CDR2 YFSETQ. This CDR3 has 14 amino acids. V lost 6 bases, J lost 4 bases, and 7 bases stayed unmatched. The CDR3 nucleotides are TGCGCCAGCAAACGCGAACAGGGGTACAATGAGCAGTTCTTC. This translates into CASKREQGYNEQFF.

This clone was found a few times. This chain links TRBV6-5 with TRBJ2-3; D possibly corresponds to TRBD2 (5 bases). Germline CDR1 reads MNHEY; CDR2 reads SVGAGI. CDR3 size: 15 residues. V dropped 6 bases and J dropped 0 bases, with 13 bases sitting between them. CDR3 in amino acids: CASSRTLASTDTQYF. The CDR3 DNA is TGTGCCAGCAGCCGAACCCTAGCTAGCACAGATACGCAGTATTTT.